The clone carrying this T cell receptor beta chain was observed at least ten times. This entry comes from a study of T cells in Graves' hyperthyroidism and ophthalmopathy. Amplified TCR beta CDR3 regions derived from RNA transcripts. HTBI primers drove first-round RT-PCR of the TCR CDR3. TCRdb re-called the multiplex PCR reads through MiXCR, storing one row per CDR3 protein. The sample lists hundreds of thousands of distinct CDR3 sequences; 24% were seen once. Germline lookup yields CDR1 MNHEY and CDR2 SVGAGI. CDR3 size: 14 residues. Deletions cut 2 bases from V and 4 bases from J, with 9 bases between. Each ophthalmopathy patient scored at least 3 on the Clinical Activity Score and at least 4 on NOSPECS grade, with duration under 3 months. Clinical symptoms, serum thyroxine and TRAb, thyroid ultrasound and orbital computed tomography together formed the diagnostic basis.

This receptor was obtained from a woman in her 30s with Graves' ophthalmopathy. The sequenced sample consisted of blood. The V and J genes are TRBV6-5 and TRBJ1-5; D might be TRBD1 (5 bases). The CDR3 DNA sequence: TGTGCCAGCAGTTACGACAGAATAAATCAGCCCCAGCATTTT. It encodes CASSYDRINQPQHF.